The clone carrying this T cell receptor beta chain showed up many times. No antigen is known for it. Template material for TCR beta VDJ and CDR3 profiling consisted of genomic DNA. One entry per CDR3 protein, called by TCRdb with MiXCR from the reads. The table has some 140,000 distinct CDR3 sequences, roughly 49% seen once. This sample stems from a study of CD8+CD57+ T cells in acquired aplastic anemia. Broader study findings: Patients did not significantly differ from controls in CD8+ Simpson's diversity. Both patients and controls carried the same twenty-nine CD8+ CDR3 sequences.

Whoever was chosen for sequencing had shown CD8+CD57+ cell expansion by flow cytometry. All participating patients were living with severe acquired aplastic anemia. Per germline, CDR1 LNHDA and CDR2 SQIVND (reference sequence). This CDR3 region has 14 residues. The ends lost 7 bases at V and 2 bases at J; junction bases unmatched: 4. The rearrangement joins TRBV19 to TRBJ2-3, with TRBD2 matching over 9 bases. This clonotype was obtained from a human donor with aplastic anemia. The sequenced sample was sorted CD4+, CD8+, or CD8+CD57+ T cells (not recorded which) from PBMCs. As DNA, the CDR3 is TGTGCCAGTACGGAGCGGGGGGTCACAGATACGCAGTATTTT. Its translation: CASTERGVTDTQYF.